The source of this T cell receptor beta chain is a study of cytomegalovirus exposure and HLA in healthy donors. Overall study findings and caveats: A later analysis linked a missense variant in DCLRE1C to the trimming of TCR beta V and J genes.

Germline V gene data show CDR1 as SGDLS and CDR2 as YYNGEE. CDR3 length: 14 amino acids. V lost 0 bases and J lost 3, with 9 bases in between. About this clone: No antigen is known for it.

A multiplex PCR was run with 60 Vbeta primers and 13 Jbeta primers. The method was immunoSEQ multiplex PCR; TCRdb's version includes in-frame clones alone and lacks a portion of them. Of under 200,000 clones listed, 70% to 80% were seen once; the top ten hold 14%. The source material was PBMCs. The receptor was derived from a woman aged 30 to 39 in good health and CMV-seropositive. The chain carries TRBV9 and TRBJ1-1; D is ambiguous. CDR3 sequence: CASSVGEDYTEAFF. As DNA, the CDR3 is TGTGCCAGCAGCGTAGGGGAGGACTACACTGAAGCTTTCTTT.